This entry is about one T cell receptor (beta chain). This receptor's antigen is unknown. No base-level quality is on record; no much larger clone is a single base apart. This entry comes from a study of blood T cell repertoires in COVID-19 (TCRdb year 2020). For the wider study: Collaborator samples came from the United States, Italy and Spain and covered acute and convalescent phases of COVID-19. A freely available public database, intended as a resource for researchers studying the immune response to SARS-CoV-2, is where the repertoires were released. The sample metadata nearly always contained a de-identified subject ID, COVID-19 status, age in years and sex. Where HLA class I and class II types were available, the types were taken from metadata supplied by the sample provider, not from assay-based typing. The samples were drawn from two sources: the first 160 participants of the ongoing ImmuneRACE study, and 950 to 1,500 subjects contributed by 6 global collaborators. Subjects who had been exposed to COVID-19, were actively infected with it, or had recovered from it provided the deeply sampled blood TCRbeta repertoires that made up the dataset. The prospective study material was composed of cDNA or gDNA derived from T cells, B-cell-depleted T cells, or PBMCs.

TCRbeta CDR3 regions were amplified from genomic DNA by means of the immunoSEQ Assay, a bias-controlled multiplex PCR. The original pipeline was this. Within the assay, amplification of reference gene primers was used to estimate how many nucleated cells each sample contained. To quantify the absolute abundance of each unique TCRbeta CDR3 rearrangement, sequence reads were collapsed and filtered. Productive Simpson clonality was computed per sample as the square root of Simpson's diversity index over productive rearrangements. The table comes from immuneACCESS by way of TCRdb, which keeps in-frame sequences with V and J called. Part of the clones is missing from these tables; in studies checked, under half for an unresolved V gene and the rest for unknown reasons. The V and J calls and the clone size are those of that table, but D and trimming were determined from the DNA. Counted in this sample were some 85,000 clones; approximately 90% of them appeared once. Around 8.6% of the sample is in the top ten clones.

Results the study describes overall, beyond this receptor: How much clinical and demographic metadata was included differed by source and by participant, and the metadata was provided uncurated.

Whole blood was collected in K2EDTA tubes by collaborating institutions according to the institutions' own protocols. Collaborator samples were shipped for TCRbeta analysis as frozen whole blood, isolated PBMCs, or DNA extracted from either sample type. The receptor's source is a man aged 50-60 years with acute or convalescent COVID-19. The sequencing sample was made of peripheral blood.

The DNA sequence is TGTGCCAGCGGGCGCAGGGGTGGCAATCAGCCCCAGCATTTT. Translated, it gives CASGRRGGNQPQHF. The rearrangement combines TRBV2 with TRBJ1-5; a tentative D match to TRBD1 spans 6 bases. Including cysteine and phenylalanine, the CDR3 has 14 amino acids. Only the CDR3 DNA is retained, 42 bases long and in frame from the first base. In the germline V gene, CDR1 corresponds to SNHLY and CDR2 to FYNNEI. V is clipped by 8 bases and J by 2 bases, and the sequence between their germline boundaries is 13 bases long.